This T cell receptor (beta chain) was found in a study of T cell responses to AZD1222 COVID-19 vaccine. V lost 1 base and J lost 10, with 14 bases in between. The CDR3 extends over 15 amino acids. CDR1 is MNHEY and CDR2 is SVGAGI in the germline V gene. Some clones are missing from TCRdb's copy, which holds only in-frame ones; the method was immunoSEQ multiplex PCR. The sample holds 150,000 to 200,000 clones; roughly 90% are singletons and the top ten take less than 3%. The source of this sequence is an adult in good health. This chain connects TRBV6-5 to TRBJ1-6; the D gene is possibly TRBD1 (6 bases). The sequences come from peripheral blood, collected on day 0 of AZD1222 vaccination. The CDR3 loop is CASSYYREGSSPLHF. The CDR3 coding sequence is TGTGCCAGCAGTTACTACAGGGAAGGCTCCTCACCCCTCCACTTT.